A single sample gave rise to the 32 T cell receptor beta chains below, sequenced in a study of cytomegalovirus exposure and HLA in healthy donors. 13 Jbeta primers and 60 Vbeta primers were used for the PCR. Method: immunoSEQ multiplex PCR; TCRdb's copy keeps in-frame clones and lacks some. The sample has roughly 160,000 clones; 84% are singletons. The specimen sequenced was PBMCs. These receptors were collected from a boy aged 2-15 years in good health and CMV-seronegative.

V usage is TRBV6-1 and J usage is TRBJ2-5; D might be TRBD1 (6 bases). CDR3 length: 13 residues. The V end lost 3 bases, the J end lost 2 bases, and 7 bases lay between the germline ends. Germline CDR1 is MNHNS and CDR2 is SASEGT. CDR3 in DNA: TGTGCCAGCAGTGAGCAGGGGCAAGAGACCCAGTACTTC. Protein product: CASSEQGQETQYF.

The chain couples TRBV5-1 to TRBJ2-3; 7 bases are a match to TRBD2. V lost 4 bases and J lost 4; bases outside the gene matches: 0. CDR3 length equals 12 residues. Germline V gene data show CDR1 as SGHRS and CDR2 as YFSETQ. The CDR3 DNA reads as TGCGCCAGCAGCGCGGGGGCAGATACGCAGTATTTT. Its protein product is CASSAGADTQYF.

DNA for the CDR3: TGTGCCAGCAGCGTAGGTCCAGGGGTCTACAATGAGCAGTTCTTC. Amino acids: CASSVGPGVYNEQFF. The chain is built from TRBV9 and TRBJ2-1; tentative D call: TRBD1 (6 bases). CDR1 SGDLS and CDR2 YYNGEE come from the germline V gene. V lost 0 bases, J lost 3 bases, and 10 bases lay in between. The CDR3 has 15 amino acids.

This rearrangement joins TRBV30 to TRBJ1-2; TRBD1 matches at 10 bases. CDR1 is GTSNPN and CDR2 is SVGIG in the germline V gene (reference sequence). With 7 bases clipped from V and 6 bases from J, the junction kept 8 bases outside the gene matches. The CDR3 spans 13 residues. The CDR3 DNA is TGTGCCTCTCGGACAGGGGGAGTGAATGGCTACACCTTC. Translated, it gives CASRTGGVNGYTF.

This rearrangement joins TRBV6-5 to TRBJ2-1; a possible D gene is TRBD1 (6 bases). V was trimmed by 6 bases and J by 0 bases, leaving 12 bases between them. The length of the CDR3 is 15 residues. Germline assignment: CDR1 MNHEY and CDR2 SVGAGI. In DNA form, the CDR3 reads TGTGCCAGCAGAGTAGGACAGAGCTCCTACAATGAGCAGTTCTTC. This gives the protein CASRVGQSSYNEQFF.

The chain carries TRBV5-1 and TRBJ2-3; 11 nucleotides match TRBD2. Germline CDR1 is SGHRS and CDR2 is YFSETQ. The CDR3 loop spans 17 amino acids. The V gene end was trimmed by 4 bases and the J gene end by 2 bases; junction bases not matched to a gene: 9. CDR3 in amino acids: CASSQTSGGLLTDTQYF. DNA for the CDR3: TGCGCCAGCAGCCAAACTAGCGGGGGCCTACTCACAGATACGCAGTATTTT.

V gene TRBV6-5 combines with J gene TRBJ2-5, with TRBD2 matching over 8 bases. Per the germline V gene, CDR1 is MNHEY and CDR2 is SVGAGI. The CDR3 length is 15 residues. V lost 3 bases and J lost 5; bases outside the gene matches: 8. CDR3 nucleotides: TGTGCCAGCAGTTATACTAGCGGAACGGGGGAGACCCAGTACTTC. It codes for CASSYTSGTGETQYF.

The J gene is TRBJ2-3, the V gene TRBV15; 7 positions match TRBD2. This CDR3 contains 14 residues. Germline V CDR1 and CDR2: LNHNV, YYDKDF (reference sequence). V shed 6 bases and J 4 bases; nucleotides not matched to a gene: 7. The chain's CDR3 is CATRGGKIADTQYF. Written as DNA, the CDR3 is TGTGCCACCAGGGGGGGGAAGATCGCAGATACGCAGTATTTT.

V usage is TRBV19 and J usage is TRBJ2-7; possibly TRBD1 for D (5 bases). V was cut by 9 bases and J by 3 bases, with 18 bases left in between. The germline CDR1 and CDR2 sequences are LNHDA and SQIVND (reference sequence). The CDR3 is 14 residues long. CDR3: CASRRTTALYEQYF. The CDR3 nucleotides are TGTGCCAGCCGCCGGACGACAGCACTCTACGAGCAGTACTTC.

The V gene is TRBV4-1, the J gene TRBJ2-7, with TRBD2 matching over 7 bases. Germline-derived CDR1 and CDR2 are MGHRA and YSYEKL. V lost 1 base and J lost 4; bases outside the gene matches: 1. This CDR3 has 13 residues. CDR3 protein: CASSQVGGYEQYF. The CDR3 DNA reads TGCGCCAGCAGCCAAGTGGGGGGGTACGAGCAGTACTTC.

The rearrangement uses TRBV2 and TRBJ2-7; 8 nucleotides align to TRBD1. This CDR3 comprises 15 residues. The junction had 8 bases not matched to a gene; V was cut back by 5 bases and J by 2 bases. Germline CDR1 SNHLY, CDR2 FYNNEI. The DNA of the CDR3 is TGTGCCAGCAGTCATGGCTCACAGGGGGCCTACGAGCAGTACTTC. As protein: CASSHGSQGAYEQYF.

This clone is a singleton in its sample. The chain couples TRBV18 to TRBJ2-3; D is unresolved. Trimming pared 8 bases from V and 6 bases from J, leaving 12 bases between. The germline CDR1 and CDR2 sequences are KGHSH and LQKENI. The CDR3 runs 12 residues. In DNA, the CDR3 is TGTGCCAGCGCAGGCGTTTCCGATACGCAGTATTTT. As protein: CASAGVSDTQYF. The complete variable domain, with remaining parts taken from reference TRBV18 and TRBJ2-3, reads NAGVMQNPRHLVRRRGQEARLRCSPMKGHSHVYWYRQLPEEGLKFMVYLQKENIIDESGMPKERFSAEFPKEGPSILRIQQVVRGDSAAYFCASAGVSDTQYFGPGTRLTVL.

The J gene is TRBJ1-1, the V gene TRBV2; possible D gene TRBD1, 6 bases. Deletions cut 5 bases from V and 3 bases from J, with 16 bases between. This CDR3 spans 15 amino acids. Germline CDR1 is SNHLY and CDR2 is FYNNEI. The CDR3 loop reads CASSQAPSGDTEAFF. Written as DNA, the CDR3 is TGTGCCAGCAGTCAGGCGCCCTCAGGGGACACTGAAGCTTTCTTT.

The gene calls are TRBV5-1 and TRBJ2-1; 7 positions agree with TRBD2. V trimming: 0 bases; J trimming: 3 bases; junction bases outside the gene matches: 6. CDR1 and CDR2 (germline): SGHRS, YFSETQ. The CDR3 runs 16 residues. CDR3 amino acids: CASSLAGLAVYNEQFF. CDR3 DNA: TGCGCCAGCAGCTTGGCCGGTCTAGCGGTCTACAATGAGCAGTTCTTC.

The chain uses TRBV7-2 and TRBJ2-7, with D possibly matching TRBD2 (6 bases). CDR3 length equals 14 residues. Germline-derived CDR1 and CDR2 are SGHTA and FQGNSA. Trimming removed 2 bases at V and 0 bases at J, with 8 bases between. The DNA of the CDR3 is TGTGCCAGCAGCTTAATGCGGGGCTCCTACGAGCAGTACTTC. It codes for CASSLMRGSYEQYF. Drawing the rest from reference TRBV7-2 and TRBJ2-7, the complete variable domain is GAGVSQSPSNKVTEKGKDVELRCDPISGHTALYWYRQSLGQGLEFLIYFQGNSAPDKSGLPSDRFSAERTGGSVSTLTIQRTQQEDSAVYLCASSLMRGSYEQYFGPGTRLTVT.

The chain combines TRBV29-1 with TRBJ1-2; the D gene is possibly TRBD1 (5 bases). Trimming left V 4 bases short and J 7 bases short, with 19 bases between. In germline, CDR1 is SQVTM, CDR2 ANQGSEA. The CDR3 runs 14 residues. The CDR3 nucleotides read TGCAGCGTTGTAGGCAGGGTGAGCATCGGTGGCTACACCTTC. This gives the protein CSVVGRVSIGGYTF.

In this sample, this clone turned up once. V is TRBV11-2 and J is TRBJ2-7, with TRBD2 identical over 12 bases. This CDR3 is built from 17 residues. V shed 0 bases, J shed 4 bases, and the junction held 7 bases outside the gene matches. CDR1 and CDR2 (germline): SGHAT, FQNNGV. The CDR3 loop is CASSLEASGGARYEQYF. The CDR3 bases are TGTGCCAGCAGCTTAGAGGCTAGCGGGGGGGCTAGATACGAGCAGTACTTC.

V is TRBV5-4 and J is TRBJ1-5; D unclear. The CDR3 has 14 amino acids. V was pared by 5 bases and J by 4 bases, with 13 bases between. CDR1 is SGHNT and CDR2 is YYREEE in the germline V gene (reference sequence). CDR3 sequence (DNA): TGTGCCAGCAGTTATGACGGGTTTAATCAGCCCCAGCATTTT. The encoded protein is CASSYDGFNQPQHF.

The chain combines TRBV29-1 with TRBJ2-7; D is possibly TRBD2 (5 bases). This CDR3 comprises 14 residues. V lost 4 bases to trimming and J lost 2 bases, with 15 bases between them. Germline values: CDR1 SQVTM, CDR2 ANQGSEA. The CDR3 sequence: CSVASREGTYEQYF. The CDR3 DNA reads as TGCAGCGTTGCATCGAGGGAAGGGACCTACGAGCAGTACTTC.

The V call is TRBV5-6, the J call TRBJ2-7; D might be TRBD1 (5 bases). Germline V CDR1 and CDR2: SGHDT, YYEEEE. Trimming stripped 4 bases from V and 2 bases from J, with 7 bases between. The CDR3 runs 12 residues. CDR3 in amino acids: CASSLTAYEQYF. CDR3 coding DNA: TGTGCCAGCAGCCTGACAGCCTACGAGCAGTACTTC.

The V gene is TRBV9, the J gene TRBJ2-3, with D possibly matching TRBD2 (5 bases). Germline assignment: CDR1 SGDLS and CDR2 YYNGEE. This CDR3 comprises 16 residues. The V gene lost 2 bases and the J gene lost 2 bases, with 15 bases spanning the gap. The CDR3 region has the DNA TGTGCCAGCAGCGTCGAGGGTCCATATCCCACAGATACGCAGTATTTT. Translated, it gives CASSVEGPYPTDTQYF.

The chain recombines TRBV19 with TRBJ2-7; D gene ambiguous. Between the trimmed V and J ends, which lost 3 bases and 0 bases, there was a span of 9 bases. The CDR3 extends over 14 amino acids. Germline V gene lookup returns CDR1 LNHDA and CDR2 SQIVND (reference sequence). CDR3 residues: CASSMGTNSYEQYF. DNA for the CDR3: TGTGCCAGTAGTATGGGTACTAACTCCTACGAGCAGTACTTC.

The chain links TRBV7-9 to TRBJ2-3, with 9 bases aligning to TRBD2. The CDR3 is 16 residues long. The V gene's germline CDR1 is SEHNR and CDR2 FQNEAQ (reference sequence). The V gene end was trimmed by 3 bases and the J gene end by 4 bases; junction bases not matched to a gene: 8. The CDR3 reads CASSFGGRAWADTQYF. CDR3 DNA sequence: TGTGCCAGCAGCTTCGGCGGGAGGGCGTGGGCAGATACGCAGTATTTT.

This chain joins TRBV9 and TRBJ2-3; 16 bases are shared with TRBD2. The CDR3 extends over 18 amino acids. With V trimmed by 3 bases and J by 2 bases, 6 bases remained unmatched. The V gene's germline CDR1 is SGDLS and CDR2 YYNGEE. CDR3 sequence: CASSAGTSGRVLTDTQYF. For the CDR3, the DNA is TGTGCCAGCAGCGCTGGGACTAGCGGGAGGGTTCTCACAGATACGCAGTATTTT.

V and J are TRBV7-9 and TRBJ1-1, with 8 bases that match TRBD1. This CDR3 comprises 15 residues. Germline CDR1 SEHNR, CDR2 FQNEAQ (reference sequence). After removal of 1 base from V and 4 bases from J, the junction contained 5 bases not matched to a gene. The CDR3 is CASSLVTGVGTEAFF. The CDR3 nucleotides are TGTGCCAGCAGCTTAGTGACAGGGGTTGGCACTGAAGCTTTCTTT. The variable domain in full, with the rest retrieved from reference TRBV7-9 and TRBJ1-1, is DTGVSQNPRHKITKRGQNVTFRCDPISEHNRLYWYRQTLGQGPEFLTYFQNEAQLEKSRLLSDRFSAERPKGSFSTLEIQRTEQGDSAMYLCASSLVTGVGTEAFFGQGTRLTVV.

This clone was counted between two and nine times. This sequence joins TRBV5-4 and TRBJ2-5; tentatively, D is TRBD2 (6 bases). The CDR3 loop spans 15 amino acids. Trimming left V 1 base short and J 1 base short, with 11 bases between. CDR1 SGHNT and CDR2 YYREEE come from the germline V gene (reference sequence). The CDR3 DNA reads TGTGCCAGCAGCTTGAGGCTAGCGACCCAAGAGACCCAGTACTTC. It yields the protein CASSLRLATQETQYF.

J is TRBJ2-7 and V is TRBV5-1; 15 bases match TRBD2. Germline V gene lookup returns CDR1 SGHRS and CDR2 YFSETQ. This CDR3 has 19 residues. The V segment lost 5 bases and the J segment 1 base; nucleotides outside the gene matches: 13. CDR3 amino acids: CASSPSGLAGGRTSYEQYF. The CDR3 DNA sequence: TGCGCCAGCAGTCCCTCGGGACTAGCGGGAGGCCGAACTTCCTACGAGCAGTACTTC.

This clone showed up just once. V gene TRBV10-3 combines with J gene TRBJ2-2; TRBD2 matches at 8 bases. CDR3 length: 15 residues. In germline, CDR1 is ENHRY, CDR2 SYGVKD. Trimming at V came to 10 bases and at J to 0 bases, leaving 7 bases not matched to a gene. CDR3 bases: TGTGCCAGCGTAGCGGGGTTCTCGAACACCGGGGAGCTGTTTTTT. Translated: CASVAGFSNTGELFF.

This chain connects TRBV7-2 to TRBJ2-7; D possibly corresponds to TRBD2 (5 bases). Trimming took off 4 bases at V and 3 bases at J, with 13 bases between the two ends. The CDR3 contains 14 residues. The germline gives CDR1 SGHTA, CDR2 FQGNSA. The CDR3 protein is CASSSPTIYYEQYF. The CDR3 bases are TGTGCCAGCAGCTCGCCGACTATCTACTACGAGCAGTACTTC. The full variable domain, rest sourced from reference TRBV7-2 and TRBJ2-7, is GAGVSQSPSNKVTEKGKDVELRCDPISGHTALYWYRQSLGQGLEFLIYFQGNSAPDKSGLPSDRFSAERTGGSVSTLTIQRTQQEDSAVYLCASSSPTIYYEQYFGPGTRLTVT.

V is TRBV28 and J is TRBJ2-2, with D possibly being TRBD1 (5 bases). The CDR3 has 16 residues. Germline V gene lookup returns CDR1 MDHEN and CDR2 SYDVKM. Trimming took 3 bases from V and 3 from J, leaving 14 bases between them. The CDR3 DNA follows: TGTGCCAGCAGTTTGAGCCCAGGGATCGACACCGGGGAGCTGTTTTTT. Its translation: CASSLSPGIDTGELFF.

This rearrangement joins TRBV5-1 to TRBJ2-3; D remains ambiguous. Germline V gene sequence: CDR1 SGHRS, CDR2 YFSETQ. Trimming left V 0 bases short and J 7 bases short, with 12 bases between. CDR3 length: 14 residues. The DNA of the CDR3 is TGCGCCAGCAGCTTGGGGGCCGCCTCAAATACGCAGTATTTT. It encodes CASSLGAASNTQYF.

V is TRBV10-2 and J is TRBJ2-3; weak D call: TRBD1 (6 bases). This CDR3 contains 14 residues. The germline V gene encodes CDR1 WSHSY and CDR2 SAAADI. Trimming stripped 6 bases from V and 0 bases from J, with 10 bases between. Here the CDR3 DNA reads TGCGCCAGCAGCGCAGGGGCTAGCACAGATACGCAGTATTTT. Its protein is CASSAGASTDTQYF.